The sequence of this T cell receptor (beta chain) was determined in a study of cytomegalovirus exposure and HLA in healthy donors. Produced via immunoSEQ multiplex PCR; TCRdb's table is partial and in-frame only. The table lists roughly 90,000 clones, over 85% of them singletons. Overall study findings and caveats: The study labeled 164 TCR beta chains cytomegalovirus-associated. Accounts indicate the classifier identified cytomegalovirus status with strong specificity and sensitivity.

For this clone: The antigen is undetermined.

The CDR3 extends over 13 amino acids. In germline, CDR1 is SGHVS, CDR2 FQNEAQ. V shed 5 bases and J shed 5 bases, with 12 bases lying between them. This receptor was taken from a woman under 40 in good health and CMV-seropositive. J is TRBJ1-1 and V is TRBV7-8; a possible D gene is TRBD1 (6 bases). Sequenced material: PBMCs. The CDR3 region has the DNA TGTGCCAGCAGCCCATTGCAGGGGACTGAAGCTTTCTTT. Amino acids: CASSPLQGTEAFF.